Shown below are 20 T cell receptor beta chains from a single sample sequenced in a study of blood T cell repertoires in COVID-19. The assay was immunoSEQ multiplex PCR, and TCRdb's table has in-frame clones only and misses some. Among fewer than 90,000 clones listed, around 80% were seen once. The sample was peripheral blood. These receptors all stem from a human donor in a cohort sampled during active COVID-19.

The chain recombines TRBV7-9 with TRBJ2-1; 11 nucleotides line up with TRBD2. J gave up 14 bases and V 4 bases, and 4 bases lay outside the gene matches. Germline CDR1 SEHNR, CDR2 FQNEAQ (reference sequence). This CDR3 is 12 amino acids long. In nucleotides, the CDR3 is TGTGCCAGCAGCTCCATAGCGGGAGGGGAGTTCTTC. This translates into CASSSIAGGEFF.

The CDR3 protein is CASSQDRGSGGTDTQYF. The CDR3 DNA reads as TGTGCCAGCAGCCAAGATCGGGGGAGTGGCGGCACAGATACGCAGTATTTT. The chain combines TRBV4-2 with TRBJ2-3; D perhaps matches TRBD2 (6 bases). The CDR3 is 17 residues long. Germline V lookup: CDR1 LGHNA, CDR2 YNFKEQ. V lost 0 bases and J lost 1, with 14 bases in between.

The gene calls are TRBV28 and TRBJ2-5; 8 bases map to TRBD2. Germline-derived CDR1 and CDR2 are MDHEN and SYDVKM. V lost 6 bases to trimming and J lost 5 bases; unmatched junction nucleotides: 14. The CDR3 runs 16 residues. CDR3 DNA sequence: TGTGCCAGCAGCCGCCTTAGCGGGAAAATTGGGGAGACCCAGTACTTC. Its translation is CASSRLSGKIGETQYF.

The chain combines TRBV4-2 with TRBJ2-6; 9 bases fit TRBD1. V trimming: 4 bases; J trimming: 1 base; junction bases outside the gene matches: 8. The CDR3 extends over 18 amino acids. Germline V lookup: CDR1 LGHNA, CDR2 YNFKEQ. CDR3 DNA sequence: TGTGCCAGCAGCCGACGGACAGGGGTGCTTTCTGGGGCCAACGTCCTGACTTTC. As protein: CASSRRTGVLSGANVLTF.

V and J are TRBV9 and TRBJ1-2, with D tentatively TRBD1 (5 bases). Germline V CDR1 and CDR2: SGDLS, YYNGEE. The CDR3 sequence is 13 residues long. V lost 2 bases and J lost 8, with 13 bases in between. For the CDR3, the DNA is TGTGCCAGCAGCGTCCAGGGTGTGATGGGCTACACCTTC. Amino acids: CASSVQGVMGYTF.

CDR3 sequence: CASSPGTSARFYEQYF. The CDR3 region has the DNA TGTGCCAGCAGCCCGGGGACTAGCGCCCGATTCTACGAGCAGTACTTC. J is TRBJ2-7 and V is TRBV3-1 (or the pseudogene TRBV3-2); 10 positions match TRBD2. V dropped 4 bases and J dropped 3; count of bases not matched to a gene: 9. This CDR3 region has 16 residues. Germline V gene lookup returns CDR1 LGHDT and CDR2 YNNKEL (reference sequence).

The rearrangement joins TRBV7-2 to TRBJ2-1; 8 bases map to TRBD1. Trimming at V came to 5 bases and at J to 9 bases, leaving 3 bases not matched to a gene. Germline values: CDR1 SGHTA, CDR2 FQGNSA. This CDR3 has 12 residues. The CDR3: CASSQTGGEQFF. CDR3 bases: TGTGCCAGCAGCCAAACAGGGGGTGAGCAGTTCTTC.

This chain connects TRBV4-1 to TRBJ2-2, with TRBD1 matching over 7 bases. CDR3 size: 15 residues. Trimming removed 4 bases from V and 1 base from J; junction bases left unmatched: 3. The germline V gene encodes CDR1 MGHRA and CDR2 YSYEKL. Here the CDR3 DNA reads TGCGCCAGCAGCCGGGCAGGGGGGAACACCGGGGAGCTGTTTTTT. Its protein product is CASSRAGGNTGELFF.

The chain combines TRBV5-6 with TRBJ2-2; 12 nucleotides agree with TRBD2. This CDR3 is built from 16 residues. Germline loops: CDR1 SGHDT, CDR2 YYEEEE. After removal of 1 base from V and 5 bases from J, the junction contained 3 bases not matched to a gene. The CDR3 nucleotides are TGTGCCAGCAGCTTGAAACTAGCGGGAGGAACCGGGGAGCTGTTTTTT. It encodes CASSLKLAGGTGELFF.

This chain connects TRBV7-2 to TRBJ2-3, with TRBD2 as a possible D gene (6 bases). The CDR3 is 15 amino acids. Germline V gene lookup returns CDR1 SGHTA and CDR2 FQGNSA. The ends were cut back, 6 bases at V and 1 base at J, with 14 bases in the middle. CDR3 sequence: CASRPRASGTDTQYF. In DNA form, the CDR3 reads TGTGCCAGCAGACCAAGGGCTAGCGGCACAGATACGCAGTATTTT.

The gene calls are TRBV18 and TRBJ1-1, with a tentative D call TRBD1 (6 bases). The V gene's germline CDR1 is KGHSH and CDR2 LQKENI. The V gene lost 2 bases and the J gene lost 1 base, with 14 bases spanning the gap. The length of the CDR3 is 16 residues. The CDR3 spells CASSPKQGMGNTEAFF. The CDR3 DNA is TGTGCCAGCTCACCAAAACAGGGCATGGGGAACACTGAAGCTTTCTTT.

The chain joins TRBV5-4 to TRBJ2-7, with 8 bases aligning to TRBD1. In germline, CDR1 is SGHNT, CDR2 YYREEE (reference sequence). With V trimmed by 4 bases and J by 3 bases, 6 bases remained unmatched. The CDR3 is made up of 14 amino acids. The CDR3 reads CASSLDRGIYEQYF. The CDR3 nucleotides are TGTGCCAGCAGCCTTGACAGGGGTATCTACGAGCAGTACTTC.

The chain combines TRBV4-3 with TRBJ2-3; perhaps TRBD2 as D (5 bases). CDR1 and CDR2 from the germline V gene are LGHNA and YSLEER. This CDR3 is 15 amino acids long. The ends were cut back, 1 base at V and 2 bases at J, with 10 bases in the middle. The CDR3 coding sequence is TGCGCCAGCAGCCAAGCCCCGACTATCACAGATACGCAGTATTTT. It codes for CASSQAPTITDTQYF.

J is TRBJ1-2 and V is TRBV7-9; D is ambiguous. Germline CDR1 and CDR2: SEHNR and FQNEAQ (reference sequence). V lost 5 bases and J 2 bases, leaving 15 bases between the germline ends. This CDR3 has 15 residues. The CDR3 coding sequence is TGTGCCAGCAGCCCATTAGGGCGGGCCAACTATGGCTACACCTTC. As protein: CASSPLGRANYGYTF.

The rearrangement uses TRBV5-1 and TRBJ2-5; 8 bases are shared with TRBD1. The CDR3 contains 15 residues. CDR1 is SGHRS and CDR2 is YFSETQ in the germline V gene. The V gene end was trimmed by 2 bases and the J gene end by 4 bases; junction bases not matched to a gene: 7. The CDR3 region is CASSFLQGAGETQYF. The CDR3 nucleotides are TGCGCCAGCAGCTTCCTCCAGGGGGCCGGAGAGACCCAGTACTTC.

The CDR3 bases are TGCAGTGCTAGTTCCCGTGTCAAGGGGATCTATGGCTACACCTTC. Its translation: CSASSRVKGIYGYTF. V is TRBV20-1 and J is TRBJ1-2, with D perhaps matching TRBD1 (5 bases). Between the trimmed V and J ends, which lost 3 bases and 4 bases, there was a span of 18 bases. From germline, CDR1 is DFQATT and CDR2 SNEGSKA (reference sequence). The CDR3 totals 15 residues.

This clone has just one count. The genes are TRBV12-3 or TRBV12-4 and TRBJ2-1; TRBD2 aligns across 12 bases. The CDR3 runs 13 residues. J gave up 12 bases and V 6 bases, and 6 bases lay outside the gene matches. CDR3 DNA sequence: TGTGCCAGCAGCTTGACTAGCGGGAGCGGGCAGTTCTTC. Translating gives CASSLTSGSGQFF.

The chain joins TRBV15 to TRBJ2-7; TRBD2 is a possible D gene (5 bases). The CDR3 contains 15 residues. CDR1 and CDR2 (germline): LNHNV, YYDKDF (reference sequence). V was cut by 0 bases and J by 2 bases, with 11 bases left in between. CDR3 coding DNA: TGTGCCACCAGCAGAGATAGAACGGGAACCTACGAGCAGTACTTC. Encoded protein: CATSRDRTGTYEQYF.

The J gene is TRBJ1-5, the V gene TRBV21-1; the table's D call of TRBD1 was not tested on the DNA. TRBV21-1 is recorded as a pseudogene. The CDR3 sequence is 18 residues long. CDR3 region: CASRKNVVARQGNQPQHF. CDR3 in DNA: TGTGCCAGCAGGAAAAATGTTGTAGCGAGACAGGGGAATCAGCCCCAGCATTTT.

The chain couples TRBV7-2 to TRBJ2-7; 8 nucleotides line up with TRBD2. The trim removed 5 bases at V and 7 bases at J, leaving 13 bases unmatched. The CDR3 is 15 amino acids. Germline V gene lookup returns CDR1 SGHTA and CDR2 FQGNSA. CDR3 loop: CASSLGAGASVEQYF. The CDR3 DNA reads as TGTGCCAGCAGCCTGGGAGCGGGAGCATCTGTAGAGCAGTACTTC. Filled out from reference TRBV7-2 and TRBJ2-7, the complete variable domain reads GAGVSQSPSNKVTEKGKDVELRCDPISGHTALYWYRQSLGQGLEFLIYFQGNSAPDKSGLPSDRFSAERTGGSVSTLTIQRTQQEDSAVYLCASSLGAGASVEQYFGPGTRLTVT.